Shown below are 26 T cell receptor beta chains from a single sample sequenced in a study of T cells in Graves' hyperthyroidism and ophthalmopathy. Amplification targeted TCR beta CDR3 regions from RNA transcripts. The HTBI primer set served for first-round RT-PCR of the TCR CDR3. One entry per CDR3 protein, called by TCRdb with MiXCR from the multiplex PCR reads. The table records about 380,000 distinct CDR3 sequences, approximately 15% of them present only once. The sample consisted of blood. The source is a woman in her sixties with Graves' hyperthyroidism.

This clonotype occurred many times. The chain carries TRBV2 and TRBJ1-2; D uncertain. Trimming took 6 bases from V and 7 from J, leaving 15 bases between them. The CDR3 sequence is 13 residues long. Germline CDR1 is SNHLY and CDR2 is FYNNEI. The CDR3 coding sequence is TGTGCCAGCAGAAAGGACCGTATCGGTGGCTACACCTTC. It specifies CASRKDRIGGYTF.

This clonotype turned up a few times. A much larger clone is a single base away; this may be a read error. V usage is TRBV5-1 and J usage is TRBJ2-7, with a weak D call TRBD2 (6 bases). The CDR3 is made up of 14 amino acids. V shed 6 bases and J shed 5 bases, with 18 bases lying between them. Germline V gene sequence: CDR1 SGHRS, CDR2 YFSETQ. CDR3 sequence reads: CASTTGLGDNEQYF. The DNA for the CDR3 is TGCGCCAGCACCACGGGACTGGGAGATAACGAGCAGTACTTC. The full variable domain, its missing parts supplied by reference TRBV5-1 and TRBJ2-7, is KAGVTQTPRYLIKTRGQQVTLSCSPISGHRSVSWYQQTPGQGLQFLFEYFSETQRNKGNFPGRFSGRQFSNSRSEMNVSTLELGDSALYLCASTTGLGDNEQYFGPGTRLTVT.

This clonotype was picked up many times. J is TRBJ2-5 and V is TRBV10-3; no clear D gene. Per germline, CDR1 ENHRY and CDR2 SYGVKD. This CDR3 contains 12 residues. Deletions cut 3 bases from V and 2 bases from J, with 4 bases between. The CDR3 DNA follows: TGTGCCATCAGTGATCCACAAGAGACCCAGTACTTC. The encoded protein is CAISDPQETQYF.

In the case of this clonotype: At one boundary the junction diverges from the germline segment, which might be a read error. The CDR3 here is CSVAATSNNEQFF. In DNA, the CDR3 is TGCAGCGTTGCGGCTACCTCCAACAATGAGCAGTTCTTC. This chain links TRBV29-1 with TRBJ2-1, with unresolved D. The V gene's germline CDR1 is SQVTM and CDR2 ANQGSEA. This CDR3 region has 13 residues.

In DNA form, the CDR3 reads TGTGCCAGCAGCCCCACCGGGGGAGACCGCTACGAGCAGTACTTC. Amino acids: CASSPTGGDRYEQYF. This sequence joins TRBV7-8 and TRBJ2-7; tentative D call: TRBD2 (6 bases). CDR1 and CDR2 (germline): SGHVS, FQNEAQ. The V and J ends lost 5 bases and 3 bases respectively, with 17 bases between them. This CDR3 has 15 amino acids.

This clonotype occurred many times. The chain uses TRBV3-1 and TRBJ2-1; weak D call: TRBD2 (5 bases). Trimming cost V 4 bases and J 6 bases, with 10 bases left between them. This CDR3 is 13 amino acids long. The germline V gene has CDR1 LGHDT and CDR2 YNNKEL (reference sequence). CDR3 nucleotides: TGTGCCAGCAGCCCCTCTAGCTCCAATGAGCAGTTCTTC. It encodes CASSPSSSNEQFF.

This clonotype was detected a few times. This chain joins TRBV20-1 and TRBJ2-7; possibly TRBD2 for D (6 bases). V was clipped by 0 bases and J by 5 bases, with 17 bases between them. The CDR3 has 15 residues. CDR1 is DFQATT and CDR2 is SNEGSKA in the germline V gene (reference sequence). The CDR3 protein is CSARDPAGRSNEQYF. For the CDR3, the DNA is TGCAGTGCTAGAGATCCGGCGGGGAGGTCCAACGAGCAGTACTTC.

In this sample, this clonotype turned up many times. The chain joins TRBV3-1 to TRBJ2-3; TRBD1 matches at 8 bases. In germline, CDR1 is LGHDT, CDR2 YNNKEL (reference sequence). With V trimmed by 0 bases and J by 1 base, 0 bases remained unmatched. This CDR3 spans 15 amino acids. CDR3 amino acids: CASSQEGQGTDTQYF. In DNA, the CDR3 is TGTGCCAGCAGCCAAGAGGGACAGGGCACAGATACGCAGTATTTT.

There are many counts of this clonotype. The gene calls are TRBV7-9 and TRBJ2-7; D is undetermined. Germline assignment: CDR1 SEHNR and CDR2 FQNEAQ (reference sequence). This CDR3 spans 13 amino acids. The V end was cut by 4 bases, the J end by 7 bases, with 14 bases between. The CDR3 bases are TGTGCCAGCAGCTGGGATACCGCTGAGGAGCAGTACTTC. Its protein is CASSWDTAEEQYF.

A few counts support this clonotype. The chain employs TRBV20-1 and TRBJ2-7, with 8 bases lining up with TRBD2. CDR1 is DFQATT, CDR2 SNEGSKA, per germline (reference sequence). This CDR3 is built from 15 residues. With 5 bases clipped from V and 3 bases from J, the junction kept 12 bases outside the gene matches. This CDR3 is CSAGTSGGGYYEQYF. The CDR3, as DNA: TGCAGTGCTGGGACTTCTGGCGGGGGGTACTACGAGCAGTACTTC.

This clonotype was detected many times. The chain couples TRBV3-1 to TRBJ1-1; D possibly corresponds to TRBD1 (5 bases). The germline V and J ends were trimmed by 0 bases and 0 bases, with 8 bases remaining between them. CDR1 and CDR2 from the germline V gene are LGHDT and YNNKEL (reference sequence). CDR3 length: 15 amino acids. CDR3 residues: CASSQDADMNTEAFF. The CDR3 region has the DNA TGTGCCAGCAGCCAAGACGCGGACATGAACACTGAAGCTTTCTTT.

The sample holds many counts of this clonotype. The CDR3: CASSPQNTYEQYF. DNA for the CDR3: TGTGCCAGCAGTCCCCAGAACACCTACGAGCAGTACTTC. The rearrangement uses TRBV6-1 and TRBJ2-7; D gene uncertain. Germline V gives CDR1 MNHNS, CDR2 SASEGT. The CDR3 is made up of 13 amino acids. V was clipped by 5 bases and J by 2 bases, with 10 bases between them.

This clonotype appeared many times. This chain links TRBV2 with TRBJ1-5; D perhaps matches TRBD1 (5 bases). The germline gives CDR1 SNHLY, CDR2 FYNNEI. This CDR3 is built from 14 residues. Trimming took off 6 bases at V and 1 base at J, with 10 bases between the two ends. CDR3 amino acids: CASRIGTSNQPQHF. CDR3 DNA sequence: TGTGCCAGCAGAATTGGGACGAGCAATCAGCCCCAGCATTTT.

The CDR3 DNA reads TGCGCCAGCAGCTTGGAGGGGGGGTACAATGAGCAGTTCTTC. Protein product: CASSLEGGYNEQFF. The chain carries TRBV5-1 and TRBJ2-1, with a weak D call TRBD2 (7 bases). This CDR3 has 14 amino acids. The V end was cut by 0 bases, the J end by 4 bases, with 8 bases between. Germline CDR1 is SGHRS and CDR2 is YFSETQ. Complete variable domain (other parts from reference TRBV5-1 and TRBJ2-1): KAGVTQTPRYLIKTRGQQVTLSCSPISGHRSVSWYQQTPGQGLQFLFEYFSETQRNKGNFPGRFSGRQFSNSRSEMNVSTLELGDSALYLCASSLEGGYNEQFFGPGTRLTVL.

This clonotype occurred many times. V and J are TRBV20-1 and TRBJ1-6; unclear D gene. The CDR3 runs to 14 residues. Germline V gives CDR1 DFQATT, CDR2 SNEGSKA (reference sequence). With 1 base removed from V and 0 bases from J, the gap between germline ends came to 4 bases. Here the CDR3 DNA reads TGCAGTGCTAGAGTAGGCTCCTATAATTCACCCCTCCACTTT. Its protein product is CSARVGSYNSPLHF.

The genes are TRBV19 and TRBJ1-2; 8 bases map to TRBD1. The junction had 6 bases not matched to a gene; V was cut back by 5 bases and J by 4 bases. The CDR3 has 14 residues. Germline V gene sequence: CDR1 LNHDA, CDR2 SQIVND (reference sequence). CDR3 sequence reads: CASSARGRIYGYTF. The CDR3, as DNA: TGTGCCAGTAGTGCCAGGGGGCGAATCTATGGCTACACCTTC.

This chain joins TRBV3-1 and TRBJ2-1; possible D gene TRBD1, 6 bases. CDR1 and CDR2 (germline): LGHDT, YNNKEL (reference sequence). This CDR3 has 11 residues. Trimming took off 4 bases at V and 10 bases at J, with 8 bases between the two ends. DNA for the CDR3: TGTGCCAGCAGCCTCGGACAGGAGCAGTTCTTC. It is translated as CASSLGQEQFF.

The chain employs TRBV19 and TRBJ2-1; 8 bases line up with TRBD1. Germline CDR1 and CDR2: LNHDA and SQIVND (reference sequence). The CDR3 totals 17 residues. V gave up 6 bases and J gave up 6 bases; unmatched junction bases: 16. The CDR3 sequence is CASSDPTAGGWSNEQFF. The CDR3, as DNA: TGTGCCAGTAGCGATCCAACGGCAGGGGGCTGGAGCAATGAGCAGTTCTTC.

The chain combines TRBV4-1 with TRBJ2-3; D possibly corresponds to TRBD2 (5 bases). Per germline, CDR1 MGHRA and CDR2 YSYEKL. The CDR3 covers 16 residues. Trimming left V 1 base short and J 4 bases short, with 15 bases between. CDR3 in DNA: TGCGCCAGCAGCCAAGTGAGCGGCCCACGGGCAGATACGCAGTATTTT. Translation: CASSQVSGPRADTQYF.

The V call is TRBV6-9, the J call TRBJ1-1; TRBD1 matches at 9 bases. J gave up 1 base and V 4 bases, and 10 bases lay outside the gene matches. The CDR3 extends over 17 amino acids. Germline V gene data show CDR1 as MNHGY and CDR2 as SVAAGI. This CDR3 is CASSSPGQGEENTEAFF. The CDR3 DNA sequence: TGTGCCAGCAGTTCACCGGGACAGGGAGAGGAGAACACTGAAGCTTTCTTT.

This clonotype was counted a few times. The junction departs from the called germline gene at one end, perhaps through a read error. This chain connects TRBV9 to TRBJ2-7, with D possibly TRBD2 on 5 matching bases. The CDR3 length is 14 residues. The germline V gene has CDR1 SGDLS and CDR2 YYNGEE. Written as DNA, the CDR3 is TGTGCCAGCAGCGGGGGAGCCCTAGGCGACGAGCAGTGCTTC. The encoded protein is CASSGGALGDEQCF.

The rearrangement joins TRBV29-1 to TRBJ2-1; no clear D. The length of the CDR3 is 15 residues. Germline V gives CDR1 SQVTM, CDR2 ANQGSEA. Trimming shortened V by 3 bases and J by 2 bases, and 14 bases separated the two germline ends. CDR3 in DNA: TGCAGCGTTGAGGCGGCAGCCTCTACCTACAATGAGCAGTTCTTC. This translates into CSVEAAASTYNEQFF.

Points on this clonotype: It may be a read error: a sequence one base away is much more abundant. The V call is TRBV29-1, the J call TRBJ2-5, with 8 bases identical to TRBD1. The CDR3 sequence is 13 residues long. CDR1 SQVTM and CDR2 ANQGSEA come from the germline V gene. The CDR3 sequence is CSVFSTGGENQYF. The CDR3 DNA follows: TGCAGCGTATTCTCTACAGGGGGTGAGAACCAGTACTTC.

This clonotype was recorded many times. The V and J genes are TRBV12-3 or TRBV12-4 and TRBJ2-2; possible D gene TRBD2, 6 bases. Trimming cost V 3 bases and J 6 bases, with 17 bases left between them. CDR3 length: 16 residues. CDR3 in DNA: TGTGCCAGCAGTTTTCCGACTAGAATTATGTCCGGGGAGCTGTTTTTT. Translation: CASSFPTRIMSGELFF.

The CDR3 DNA reads as TGTGCCAGCACCCCTAGCGGGAGGGCTACCGGGGAGCTGTTTTTT. This gives the protein CASTPSGRATGELFF. The chain has TRBV6-2 or TRBV6-3 and TRBJ2-2; TRBD2 matches 12 bases. V gave up 7 bases and J gave up 5 bases; unmatched junction bases: 5. The CDR3 runs to 15 residues. Germline V gene sequence: CDR1 MNHEY, CDR2 SVGEGT.

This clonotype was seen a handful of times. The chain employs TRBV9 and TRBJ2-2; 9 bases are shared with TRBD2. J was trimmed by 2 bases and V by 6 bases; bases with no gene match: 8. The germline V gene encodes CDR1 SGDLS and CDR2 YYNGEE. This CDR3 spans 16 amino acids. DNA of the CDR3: TGTGCCAGCAAGCCAGGTAGCGGGAGAAACACCGGGGAGCTGTTTTTT. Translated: CASKPGSGRNTGELFF.